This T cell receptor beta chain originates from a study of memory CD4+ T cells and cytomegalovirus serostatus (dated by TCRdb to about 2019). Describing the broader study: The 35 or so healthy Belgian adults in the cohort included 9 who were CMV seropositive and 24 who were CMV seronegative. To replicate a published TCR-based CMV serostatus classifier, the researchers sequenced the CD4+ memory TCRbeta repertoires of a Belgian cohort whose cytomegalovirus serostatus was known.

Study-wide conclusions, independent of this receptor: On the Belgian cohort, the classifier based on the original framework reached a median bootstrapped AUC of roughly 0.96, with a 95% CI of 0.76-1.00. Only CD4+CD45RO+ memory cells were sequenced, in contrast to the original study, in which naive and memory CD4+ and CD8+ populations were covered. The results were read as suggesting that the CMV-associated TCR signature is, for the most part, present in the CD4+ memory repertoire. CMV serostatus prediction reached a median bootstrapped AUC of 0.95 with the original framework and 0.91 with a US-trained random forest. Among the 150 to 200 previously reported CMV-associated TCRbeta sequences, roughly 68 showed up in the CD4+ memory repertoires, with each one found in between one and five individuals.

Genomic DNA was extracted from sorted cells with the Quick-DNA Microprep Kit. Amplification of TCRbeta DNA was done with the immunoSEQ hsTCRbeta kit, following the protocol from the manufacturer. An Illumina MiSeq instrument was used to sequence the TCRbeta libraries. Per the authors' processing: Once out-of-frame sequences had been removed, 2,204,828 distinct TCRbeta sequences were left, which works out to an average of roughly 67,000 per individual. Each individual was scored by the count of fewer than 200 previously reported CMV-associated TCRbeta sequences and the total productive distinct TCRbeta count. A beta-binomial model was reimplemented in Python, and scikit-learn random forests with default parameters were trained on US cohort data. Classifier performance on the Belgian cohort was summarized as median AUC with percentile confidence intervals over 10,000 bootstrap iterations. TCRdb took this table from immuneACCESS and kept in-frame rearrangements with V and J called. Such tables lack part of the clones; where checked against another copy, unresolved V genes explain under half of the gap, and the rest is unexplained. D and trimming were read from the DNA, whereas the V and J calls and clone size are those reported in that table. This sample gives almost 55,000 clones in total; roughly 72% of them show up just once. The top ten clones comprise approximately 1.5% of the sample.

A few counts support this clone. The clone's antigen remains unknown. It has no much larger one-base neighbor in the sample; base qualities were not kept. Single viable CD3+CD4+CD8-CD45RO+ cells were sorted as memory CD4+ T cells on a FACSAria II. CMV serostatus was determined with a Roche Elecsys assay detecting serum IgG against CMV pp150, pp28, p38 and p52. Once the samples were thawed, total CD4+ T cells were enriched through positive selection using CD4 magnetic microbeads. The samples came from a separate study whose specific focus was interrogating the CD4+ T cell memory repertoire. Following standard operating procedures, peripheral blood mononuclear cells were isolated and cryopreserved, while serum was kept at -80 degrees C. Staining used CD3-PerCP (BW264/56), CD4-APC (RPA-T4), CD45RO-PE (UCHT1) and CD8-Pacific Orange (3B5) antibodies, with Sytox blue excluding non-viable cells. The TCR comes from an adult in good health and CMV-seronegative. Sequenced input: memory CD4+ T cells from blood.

The nucleotide sequence reads as follows: TGTGCCAGCAGCGGACAGCTTAACTACGAGCAGTACTTC. The translation is CASSGQLNYEQYF. The V and J segments used are TRBV2 and TRBJ2-7; the D segment could be TRBD1, given 6 matching bases. At the junction V is shortened by 6 bases and J by 3 bases, with 12 bases in between. The CDR3 runs 13 amino acids, cysteine and phenylalanine included. Only CDR3 DNA remains: 39 bases, in frame from the first base. CDR1 and CDR2 (SNHLY, FYNNEI) derive from the germline V gene.